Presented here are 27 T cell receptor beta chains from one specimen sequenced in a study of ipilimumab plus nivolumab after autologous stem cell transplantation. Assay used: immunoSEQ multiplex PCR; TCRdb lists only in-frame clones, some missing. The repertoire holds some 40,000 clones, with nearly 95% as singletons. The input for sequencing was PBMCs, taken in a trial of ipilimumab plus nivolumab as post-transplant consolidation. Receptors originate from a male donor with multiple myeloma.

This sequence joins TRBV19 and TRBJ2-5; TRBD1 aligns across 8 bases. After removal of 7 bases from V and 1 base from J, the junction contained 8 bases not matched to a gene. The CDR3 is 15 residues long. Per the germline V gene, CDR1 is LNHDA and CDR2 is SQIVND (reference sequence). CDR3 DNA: TGTGCCAGTACCCCCAACAGGGGGAGCCAAGAGACCCAGTACTTC. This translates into CASTPNRGSQETQYF.

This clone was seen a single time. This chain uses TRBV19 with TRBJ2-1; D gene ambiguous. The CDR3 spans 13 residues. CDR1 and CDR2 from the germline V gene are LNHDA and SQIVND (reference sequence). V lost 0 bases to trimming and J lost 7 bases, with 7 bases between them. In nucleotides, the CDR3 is TGTGCCAGTAGTATAGATCGCCTTAATGAGCAGTTCTTC. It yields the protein CASSIDRLNEQFF. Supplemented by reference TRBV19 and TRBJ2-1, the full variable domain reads DGGITQSPKYLFRKEGQNVTLSCEQNLNHDAMYWYRQDPGQGLRLIYYSQIVNDFQKGDIAEGYSVSREKKESFPLTVTSAQKNPTAFYLCASSIDRLNEQFFGPGTRLTVL.

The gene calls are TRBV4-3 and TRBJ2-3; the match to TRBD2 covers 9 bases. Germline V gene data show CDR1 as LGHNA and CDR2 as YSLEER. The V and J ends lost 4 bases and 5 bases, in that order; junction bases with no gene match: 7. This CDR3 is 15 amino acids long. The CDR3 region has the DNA TGCGCCAGCAGCCGCGCGGGGGGGCAGGGAGATACGCAGTATTTT. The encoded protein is CASSRAGGQGDTQYF.

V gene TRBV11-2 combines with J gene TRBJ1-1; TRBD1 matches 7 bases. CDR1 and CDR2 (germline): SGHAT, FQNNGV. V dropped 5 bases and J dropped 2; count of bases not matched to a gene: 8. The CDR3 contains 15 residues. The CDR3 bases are TGTGCCAGCAGCGCGGGGACAGTTCTCAACACTGAAGCTTTCTTT. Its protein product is CASSAGTVLNTEAFF.

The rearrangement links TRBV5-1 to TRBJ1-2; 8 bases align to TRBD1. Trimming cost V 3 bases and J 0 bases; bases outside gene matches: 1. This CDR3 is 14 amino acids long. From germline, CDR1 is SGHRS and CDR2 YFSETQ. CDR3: CASSWGQANYGYTF. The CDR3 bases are TGCGCCAGCAGCTGGGGACAGGCTAACTATGGCTACACCTTC. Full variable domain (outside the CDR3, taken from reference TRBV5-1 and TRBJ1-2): KAGVTQTPRYLIKTRGQQVTLSCSPISGHRSVSWYQQTPGQGLQFLFEYFSETQRNKGNFPGRFSGRQFSNSRSEMNVSTLELGDSALYLCASSWGQANYGYTFGSGTRLTVV.

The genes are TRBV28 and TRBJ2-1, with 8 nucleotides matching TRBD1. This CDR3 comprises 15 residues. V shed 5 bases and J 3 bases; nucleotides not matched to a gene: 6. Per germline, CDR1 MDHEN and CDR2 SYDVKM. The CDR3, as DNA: TGTGCCAGCAGTACCCGACAGGGGAGCTACAATGAGCAGTTCTTC. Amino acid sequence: CASSTRQGSYNEQFF.

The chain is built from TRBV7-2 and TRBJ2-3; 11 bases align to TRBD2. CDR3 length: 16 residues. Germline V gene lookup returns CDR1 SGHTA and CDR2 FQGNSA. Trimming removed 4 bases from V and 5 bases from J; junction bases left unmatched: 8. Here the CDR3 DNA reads TGTGCCAGCAGCTCCCTCCTAGCGGGAGGAAAAGATACGCAGTATTTT. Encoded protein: CASSSLLAGGKDTQYF.

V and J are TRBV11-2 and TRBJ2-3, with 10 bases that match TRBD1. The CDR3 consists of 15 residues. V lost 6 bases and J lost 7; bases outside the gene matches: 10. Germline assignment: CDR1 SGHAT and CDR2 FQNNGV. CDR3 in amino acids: CASSPIGTGVNTQYF. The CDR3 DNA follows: TGTGCCAGCAGTCCAATTGGGACAGGGGTGAATACGCAGTATTTT.

CDR3: CASSQDVLAGAYEQYF. The CDR3 DNA reads TGTGCCAGCAGCCAAGATGTGCTAGCGGGGGCCTACGAGCAGTACTTC. The chain combines TRBV14 with TRBJ2-7; 10 nucleotides match TRBD2. V shed 0 bases, J shed 2 bases, and the junction held 4 bases outside the gene matches. CDR3 length: 16 residues. Germline V lookup: CDR1 SGHDN, CDR2 FVKESK.

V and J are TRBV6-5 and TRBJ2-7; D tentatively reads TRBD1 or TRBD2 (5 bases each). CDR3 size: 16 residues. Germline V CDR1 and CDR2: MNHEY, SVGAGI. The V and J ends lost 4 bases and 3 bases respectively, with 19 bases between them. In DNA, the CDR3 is TGTGCCAGCAGTTCAGTCCGGGACCGTGCAGGCTACGAGCAGTACTTC. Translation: CASSSVRDRAGYEQYF.

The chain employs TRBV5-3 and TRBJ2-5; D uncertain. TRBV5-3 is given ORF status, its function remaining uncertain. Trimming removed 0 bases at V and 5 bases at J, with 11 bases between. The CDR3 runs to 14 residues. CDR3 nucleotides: TGTGCCAGAAGCTTGGCCGAGGTATGGGAGACCCAGTACTTC. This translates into CARSLAEVWETQYF.

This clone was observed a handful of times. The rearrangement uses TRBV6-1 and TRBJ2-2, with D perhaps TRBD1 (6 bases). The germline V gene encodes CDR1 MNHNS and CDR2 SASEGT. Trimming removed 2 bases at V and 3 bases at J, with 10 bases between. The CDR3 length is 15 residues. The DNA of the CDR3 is TGTGCCAGCAGTGAATTAGGACAGTACACCGGGGAGCTGTTTTTT. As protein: CASSELGQYTGELFF.

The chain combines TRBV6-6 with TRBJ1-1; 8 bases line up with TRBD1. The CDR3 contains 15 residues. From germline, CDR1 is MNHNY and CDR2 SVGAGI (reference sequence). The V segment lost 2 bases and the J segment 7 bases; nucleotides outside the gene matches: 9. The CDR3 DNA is TGTGCCAGCAGTTACGGCAGACAGGGGACCAATGAAGCTTTCTTT. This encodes CASSYGRQGTNEAFF.

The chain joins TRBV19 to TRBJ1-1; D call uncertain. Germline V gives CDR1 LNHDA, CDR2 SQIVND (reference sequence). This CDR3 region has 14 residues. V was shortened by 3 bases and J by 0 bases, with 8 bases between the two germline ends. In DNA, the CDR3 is TGTGCCAGTAGTATGGGTAACTTGAACACTGAAGCTTTCTTT. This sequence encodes CASSMGNLNTEAFF.

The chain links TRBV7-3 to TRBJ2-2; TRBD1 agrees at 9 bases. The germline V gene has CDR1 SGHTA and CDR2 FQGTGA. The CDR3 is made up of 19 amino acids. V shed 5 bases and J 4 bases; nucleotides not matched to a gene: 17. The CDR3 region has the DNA TGTGCCAGCAGCCAAATCAAAGAATGGACAGGGGATATCACCGGGGAGCTGTTTTTT. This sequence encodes CASSQIKEWTGDITGELFF. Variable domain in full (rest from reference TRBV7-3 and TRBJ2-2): GAGVSQTPSNKVTEKGKYVELRCDPISGHTALYWYRQSLGQGPEFLIYFQGTGAADDSGLPNDRFFAVRPEGSVSTLKIQRTERGDSAVYLCASSQIKEWTGDITGELFFGEGSRLTVL.

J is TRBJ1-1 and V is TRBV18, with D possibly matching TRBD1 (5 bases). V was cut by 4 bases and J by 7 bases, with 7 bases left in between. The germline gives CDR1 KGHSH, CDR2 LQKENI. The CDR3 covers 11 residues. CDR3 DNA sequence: TGTGCCAGCTCACGGGGCAGTGAAGCTTTCTTT. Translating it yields CASSRGSEAFF. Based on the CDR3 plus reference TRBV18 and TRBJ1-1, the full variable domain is NAGVMQNPRHLVRRRGQEARLRCSPMKGHSHVYWYRQLPEEGLKFMVYLQKENIIDESGMPKERFSAEFPKEGPSILRIQQVVRGDSAAYFCASSRGSEAFFGQGTRLTVV.

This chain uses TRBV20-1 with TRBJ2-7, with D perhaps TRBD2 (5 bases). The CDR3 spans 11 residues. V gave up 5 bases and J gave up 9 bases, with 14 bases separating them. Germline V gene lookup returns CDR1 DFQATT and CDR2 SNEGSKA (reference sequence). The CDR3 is CSARTGLGQYF. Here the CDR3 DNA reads TGCAGTGCTCGGACTGGCCTCGGGCAGTACTTC.

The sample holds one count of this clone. CDR3 amino acids: CASSLYAGGSYNEQFF. In DNA form, the CDR3 reads TGTGCCAGTAGCCTTTACGCGGGAGGCTCCTACAATGAGCAGTTCTTC. The J gene is TRBJ2-1, the V gene TRBV19; 8 nucleotides match TRBD2. The V gene end was trimmed by 6 bases and the J gene end by 0 bases; junction bases not matched to a gene: 7. The germline V gene encodes CDR1 LNHDA and CDR2 SQIVND (reference sequence). CDR3 length equals 16 residues.

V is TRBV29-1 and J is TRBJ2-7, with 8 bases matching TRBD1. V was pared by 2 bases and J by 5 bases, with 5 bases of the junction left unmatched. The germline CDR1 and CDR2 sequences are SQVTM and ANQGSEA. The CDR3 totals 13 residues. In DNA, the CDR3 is TGCAGCGTTGAATTACAGGGGGTGCACGAGCAGTACTTC. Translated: CSVELQGVHEQYF.

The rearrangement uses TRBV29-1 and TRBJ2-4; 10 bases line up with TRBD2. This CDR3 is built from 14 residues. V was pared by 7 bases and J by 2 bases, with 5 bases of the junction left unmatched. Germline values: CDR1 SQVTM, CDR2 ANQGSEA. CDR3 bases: TGCAGCGCAAGACTAGCGGGTACCAAAAACATTCAGTACTTC. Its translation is CSARLAGTKNIQYF.

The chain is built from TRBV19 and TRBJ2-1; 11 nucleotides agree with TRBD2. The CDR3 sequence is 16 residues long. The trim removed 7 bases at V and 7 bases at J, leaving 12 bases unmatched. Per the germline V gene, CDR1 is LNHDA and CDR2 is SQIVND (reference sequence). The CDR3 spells CASTPVGSGRANEQFF. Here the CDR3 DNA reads TGTGCCAGTACCCCGGTCGGTAGCGGGAGGGCAAATGAGCAGTTCTTC.

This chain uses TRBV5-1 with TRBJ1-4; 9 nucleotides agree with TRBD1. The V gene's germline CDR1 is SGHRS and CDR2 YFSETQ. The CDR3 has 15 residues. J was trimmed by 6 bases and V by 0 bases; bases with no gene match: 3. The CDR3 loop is CASSLDRGRDEKLFF. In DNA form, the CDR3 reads TGCGCCAGCAGCTTGGACAGGGGGCGTGATGAAAAACTGTTTTTT.

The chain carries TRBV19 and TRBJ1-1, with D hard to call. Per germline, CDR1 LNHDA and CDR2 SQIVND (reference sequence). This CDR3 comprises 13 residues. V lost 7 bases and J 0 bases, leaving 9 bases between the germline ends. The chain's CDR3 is CASKKVLNTEAFF. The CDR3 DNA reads TGTGCCAGTAAAAAGGTCCTGAACACTGAAGCTTTCTTT.

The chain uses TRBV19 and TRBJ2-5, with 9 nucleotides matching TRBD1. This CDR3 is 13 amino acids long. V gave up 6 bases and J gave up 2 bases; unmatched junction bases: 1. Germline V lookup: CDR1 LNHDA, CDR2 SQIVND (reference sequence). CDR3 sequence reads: CASSGTGQETQYF. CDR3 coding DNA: TGTGCCAGTAGCGGGACAGGGCAAGAGACCCAGTACTTC.

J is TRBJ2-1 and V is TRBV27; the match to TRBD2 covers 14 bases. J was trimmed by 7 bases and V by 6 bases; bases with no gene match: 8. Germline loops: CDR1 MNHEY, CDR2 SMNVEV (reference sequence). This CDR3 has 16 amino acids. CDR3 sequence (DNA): TGTGCCAGCAGCCCCCGACTAGCGGGAGGGCGAAATGAGCAGTTCTTC. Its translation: CASSPRLAGGRNEQFF.

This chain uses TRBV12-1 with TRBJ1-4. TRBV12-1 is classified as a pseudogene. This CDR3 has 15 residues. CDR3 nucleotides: TGTGCCAGCAGCTCCTGGGACCGATTTAATGAAAAACTGTTTTTT. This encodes CASSSWDRFNEKLFF.

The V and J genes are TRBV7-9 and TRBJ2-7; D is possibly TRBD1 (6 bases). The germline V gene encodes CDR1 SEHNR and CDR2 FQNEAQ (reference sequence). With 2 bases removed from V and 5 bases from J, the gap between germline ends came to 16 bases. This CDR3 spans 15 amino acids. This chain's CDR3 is CASSLSTGSRNEQYF. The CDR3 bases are TGTGCCAGCAGCTTAAGTACAGGGTCGAGAAACGAGCAGTACTTC.